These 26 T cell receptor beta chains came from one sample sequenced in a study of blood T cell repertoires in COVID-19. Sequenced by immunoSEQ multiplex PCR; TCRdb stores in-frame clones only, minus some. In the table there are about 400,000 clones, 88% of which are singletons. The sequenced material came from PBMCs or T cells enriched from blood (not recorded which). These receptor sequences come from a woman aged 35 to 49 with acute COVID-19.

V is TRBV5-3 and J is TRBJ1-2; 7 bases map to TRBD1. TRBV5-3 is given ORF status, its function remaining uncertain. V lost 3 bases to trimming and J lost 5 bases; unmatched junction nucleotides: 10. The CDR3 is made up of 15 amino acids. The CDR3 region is CARSSRAGGGYGYTF. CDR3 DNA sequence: TGTGCCAGAAGCTCGCGTGCAGGGGGTGGGTATGGCTACACCTTC.

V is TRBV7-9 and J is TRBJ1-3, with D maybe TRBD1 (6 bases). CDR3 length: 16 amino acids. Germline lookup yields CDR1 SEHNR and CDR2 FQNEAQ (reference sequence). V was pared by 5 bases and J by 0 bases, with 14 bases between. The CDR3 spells CASSPRDTHSGNTIYF. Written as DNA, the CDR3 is TGTGCCAGCAGCCCAAGGGACACGCACTCTGGAAACACCATATATTTT.

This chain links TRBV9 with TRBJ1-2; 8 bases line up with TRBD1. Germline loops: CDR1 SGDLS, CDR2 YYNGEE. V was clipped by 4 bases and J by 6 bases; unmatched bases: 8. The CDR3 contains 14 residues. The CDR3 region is CASSTWTGTDGYTF. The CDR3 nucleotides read TGTGCCAGCAGCACGTGGACAGGGACCGATGGCTACACCTTC.

DNA of the CDR3: TGTGCCAGCAGCCAAGACAGGTTCGACTATGGCTACACCTTC. This codes for CASSQDRFDYGYTF. This rearrangement joins TRBV4-2 to TRBJ1-2; D call uncertain. The CDR3 consists of 14 residues. Germline values: CDR1 LGHNA, CDR2 YNFKEQ. V gave up 0 bases and J gave up 3 bases, with 8 bases separating them.

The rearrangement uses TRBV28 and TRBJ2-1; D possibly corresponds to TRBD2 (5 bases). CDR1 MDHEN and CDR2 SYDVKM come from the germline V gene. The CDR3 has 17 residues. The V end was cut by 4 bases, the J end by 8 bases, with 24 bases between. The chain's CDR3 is CASSSPTTPSAGDEQFF. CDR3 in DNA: TGTGCCAGCAGTTCGCCCACCACTCCTTCGGCCGGGGATGAGCAGTTCTTC.

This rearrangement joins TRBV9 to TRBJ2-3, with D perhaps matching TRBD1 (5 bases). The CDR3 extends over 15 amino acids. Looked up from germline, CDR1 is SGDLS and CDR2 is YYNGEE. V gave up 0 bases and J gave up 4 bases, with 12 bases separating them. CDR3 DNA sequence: TGTGCCAGCAGCGTAGGGGGCGGCACCTCAGATACGCAGTATTTT. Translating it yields CASSVGGGTSDTQYF.

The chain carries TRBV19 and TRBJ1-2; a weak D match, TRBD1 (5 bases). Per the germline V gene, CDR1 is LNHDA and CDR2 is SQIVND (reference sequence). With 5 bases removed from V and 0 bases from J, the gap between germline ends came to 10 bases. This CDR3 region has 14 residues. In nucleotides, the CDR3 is TGTGCCAGTAGTGGGGCAACTTCTAACTATGGCTACACCTTC. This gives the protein CASSGATSNYGYTF. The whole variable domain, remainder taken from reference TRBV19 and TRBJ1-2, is DGGITQSPKYLFRKEGQNVTLSCEQNLNHDAMYWYRQDPGQGLRLIYYSQIVNDFQKGDIAEGYSVSREKKESFPLTVTSAQKNPTAFYLCASSGATSNYGYTFGSGTRLTVV.

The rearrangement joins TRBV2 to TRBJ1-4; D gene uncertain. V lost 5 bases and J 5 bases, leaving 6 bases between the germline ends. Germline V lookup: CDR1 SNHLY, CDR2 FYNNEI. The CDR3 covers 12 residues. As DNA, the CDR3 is TGTGCCAGCAGTCAACACAATGAAAAACTGTTTTTT. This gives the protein CASSQHNEKLFF.

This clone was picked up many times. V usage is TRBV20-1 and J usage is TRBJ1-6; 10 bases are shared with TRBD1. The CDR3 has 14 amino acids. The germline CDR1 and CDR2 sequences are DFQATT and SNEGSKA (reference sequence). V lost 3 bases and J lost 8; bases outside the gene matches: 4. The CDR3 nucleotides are TGCAGTGCTAGTGGGGACAGGGGAGATTCACCCCTCCACTTT. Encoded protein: CSASGDRGDSPLHF.

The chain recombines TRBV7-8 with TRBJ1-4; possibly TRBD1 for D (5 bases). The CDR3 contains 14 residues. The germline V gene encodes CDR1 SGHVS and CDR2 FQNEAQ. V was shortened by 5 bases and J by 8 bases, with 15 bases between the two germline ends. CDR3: CASSRGTGWEKLFF. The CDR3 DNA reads TGTGCCAGCAGCCGTGGGACTGGGTGGGAAAAACTGTTTTTT.

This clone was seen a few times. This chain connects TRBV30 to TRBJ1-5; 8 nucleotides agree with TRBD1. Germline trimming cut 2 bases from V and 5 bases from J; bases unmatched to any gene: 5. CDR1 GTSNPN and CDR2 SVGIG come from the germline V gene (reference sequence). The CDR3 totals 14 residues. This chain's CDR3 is CAWSPPGGHQPQHF. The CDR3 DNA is TGTGCCTGGAGTCCTCCAGGGGGCCATCAGCCCCAGCATTTT.

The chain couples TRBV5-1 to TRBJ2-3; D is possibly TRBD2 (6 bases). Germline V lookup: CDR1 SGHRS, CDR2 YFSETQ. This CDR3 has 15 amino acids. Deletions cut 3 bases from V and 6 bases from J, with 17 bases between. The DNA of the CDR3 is TGCGCCAGCAGCTCACCTTCGGAGGGGTGGGATACGCAGTATTTT. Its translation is CASSSPSEGWDTQYF.

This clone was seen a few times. As DNA, the CDR3 is TGTGCCACCAGGGACAGATACAATGAGCAGTTCTTC. This codes for CATRDRYNEQFF. V and J are TRBV24-1 and TRBJ2-1, with a possible D match to TRBD1 (6 bases). V lost 7 bases and J 4 bases, leaving 7 bases between the germline ends. The CDR3 is 12 amino acids. Germline CDR1 and CDR2: KGHDR and SFDVKD.

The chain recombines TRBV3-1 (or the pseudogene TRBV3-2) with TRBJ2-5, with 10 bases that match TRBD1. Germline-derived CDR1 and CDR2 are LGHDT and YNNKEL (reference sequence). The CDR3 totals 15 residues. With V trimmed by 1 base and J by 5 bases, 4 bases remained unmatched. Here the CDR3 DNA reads TGTGCCAGCAGCCAAGCGGGACAGGGGAAGGAGACCCAGTACTTC. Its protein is CASSQAGQGKETQYF.

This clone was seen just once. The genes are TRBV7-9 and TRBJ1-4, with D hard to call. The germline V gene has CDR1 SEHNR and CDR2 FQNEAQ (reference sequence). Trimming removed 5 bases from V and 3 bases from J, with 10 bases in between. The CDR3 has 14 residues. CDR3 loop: CASSRVIPNEKLFF. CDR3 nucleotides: TGTGCCAGCAGCCGGGTAATCCCTAATGAAAAACTGTTTTTT.

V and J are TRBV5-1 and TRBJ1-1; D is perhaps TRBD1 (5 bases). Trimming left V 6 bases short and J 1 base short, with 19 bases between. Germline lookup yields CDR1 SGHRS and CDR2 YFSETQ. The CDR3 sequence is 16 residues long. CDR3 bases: TGCGCCAGCAACAAGGGACTAAGGGATGGGAACACTGAAGCTTTCTTT. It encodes CASNKGLRDGNTEAFF.

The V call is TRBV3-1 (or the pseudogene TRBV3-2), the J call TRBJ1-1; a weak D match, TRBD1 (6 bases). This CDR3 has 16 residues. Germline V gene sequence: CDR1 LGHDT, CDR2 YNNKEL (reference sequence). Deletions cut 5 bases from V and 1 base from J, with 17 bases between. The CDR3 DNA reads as TGTGCCAGCAGCTATACGACAGGAGGTCCGAACACTGAAGCTTTCTTT. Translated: CASSYTTGGPNTEAFF.

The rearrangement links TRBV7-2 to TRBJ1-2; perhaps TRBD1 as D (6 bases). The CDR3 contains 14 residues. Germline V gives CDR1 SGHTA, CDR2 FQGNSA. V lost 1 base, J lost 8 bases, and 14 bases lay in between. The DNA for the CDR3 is TGTGCCAGCAGCTTAGATGGGGGCTCAAAGGGCTACACCTTC. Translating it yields CASSLDGGSKGYTF. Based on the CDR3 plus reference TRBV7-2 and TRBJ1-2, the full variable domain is GAGVSQSPSNKVTEKGKDVELRCDPISGHTALYWYRQSLGQGLEFLIYFQGNSAPDKSGLPSDRFSAERTGGSVSTLTIQRTQQEDSAVYLCASSLDGGSKGYTFGSGTRLTVV.

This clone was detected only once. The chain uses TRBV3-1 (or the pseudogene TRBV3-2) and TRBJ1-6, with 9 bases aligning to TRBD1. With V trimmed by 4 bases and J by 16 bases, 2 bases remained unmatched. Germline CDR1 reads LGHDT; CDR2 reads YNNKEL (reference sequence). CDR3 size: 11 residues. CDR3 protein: CASSLGTGLHF. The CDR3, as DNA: TGTGCCAGCAGCCTAGGGACAGGGCTCCACTTT.

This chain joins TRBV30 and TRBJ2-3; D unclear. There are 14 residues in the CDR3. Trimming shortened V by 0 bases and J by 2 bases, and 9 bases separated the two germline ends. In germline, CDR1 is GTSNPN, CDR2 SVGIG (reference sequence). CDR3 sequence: CAWSVSLPTDTQYF. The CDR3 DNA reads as TGTGCCTGGAGTGTAAGCCTCCCCACAGATACGCAGTATTTT.

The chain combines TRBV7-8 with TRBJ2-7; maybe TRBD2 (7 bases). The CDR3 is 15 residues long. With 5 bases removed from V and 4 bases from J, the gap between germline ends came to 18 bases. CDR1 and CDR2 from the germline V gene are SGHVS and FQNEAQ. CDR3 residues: CASSPRGGSQYEQYF. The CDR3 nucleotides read TGTGCCAGCAGCCCGAGGGGGGGGTCCCAGTACGAGCAGTACTTC. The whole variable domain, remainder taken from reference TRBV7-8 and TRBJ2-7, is GAGVSQSPRYKVAKRGQDVALRCDPISGHVSLFWYQQALGQGPEFLTYFQNEAQLDKSGLPSDRFFAERPEGSVSTLKIQRTQQEDSAVYLCASSPRGGSQYEQYFGPGTRLTVT.

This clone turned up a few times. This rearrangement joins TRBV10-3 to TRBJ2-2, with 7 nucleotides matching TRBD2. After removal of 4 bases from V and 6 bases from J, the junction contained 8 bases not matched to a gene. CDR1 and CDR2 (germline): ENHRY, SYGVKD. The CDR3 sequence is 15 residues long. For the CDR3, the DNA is TGTGCCATCAGTGGAACCGGGACTAAGGCCGGGGAGCTGTTTTTT. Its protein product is CAISGTGTKAGELFF.

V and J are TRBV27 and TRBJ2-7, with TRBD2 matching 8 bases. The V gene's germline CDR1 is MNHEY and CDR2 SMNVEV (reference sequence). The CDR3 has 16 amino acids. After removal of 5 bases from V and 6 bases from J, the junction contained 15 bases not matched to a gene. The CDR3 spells CASSPQTGGGNPEQYF. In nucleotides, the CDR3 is TGTGCCAGCAGTCCCCAAACGGGCGGGGGGAACCCCGAGCAGTACTTC.

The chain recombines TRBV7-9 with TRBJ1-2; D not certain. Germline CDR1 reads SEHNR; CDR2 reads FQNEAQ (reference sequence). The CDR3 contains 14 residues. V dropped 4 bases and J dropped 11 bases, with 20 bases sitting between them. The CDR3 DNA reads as TGTGCCAGCAGCTCAGATTGGCCCAATAGCCCATACACCTTC. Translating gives CASSSDWPNSPYTF.

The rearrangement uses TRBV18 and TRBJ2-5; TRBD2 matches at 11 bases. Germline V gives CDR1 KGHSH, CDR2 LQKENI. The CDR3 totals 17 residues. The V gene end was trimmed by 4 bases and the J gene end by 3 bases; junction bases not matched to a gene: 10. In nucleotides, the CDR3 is TGTGCCAGCTCACTTGGGACTAGCGGAACCGGGGAAGAGACCCAGTACTTC. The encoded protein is CASSLGTSGTGEETQYF.

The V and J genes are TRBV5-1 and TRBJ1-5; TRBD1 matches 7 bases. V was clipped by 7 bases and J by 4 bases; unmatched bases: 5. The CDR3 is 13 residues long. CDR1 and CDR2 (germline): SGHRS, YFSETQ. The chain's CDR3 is CASRDSPNQPQHF. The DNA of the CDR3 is TGCGCCAGCCGGGACAGTCCAAATCAGCCCCAGCATTTT.